A single sample is the source of the 21 T cell receptor beta chains below, sequenced in a study of blood T cell repertoires in COVID-19. Assay: immunoSEQ multiplex PCR; the TCRdb copy retains only in-frame clones and omits some. The sample includes under 130,000 clones, 65% to 90% seen only once; the top ten take around 4.1%. The material sequenced was peripheral blood. The source of these receptors is a man aged 50 to 59 with acute or convalescent COVID-19.

The chain is built from TRBV19 and TRBJ2-7; 10 nucleotides agree with TRBD1. Germline V gives CDR1 LNHDA, CDR2 SQIVND (reference sequence). With V trimmed by 5 bases and J by 8 bases, 6 bases remained unmatched. This CDR3 spans 13 amino acids. For the CDR3, the DNA is TGTGCCAGTAGTCCCCGGGACAGGGGTAAGCAGTACTTC. Translating it yields CASSPRDRGKQYF.

The V gene is TRBV4-2, the J gene TRBJ2-1, with 11 bases aligning to TRBD1. The length of the CDR3 is 15 residues. Germline CDR1 reads LGHNA; CDR2 reads YNFKEQ. J was trimmed by 7 bases and V by 4 bases; bases with no gene match: 6. The CDR3, as DNA: TGTGCCAGCAGCCGAGGACAGGGGGCACTGAATGAGCAGTTCTTC. This sequence encodes CASSRGQGALNEQFF.

The J gene is TRBJ1-3, the V gene TRBV19; perhaps TRBD1 as D (5 bases). Trimming stripped 3 bases from V and 3 bases from J, with 9 bases between. The CDR3 is 14 residues long. Germline values: CDR1 LNHDA, CDR2 SQIVND (reference sequence). CDR3 sequence reads: CASSIAGLGNTIYF. In DNA, the CDR3 is TGTGCCAGTAGTATTGCGGGGCTTGGAAACACCATATATTTT. Based on the CDR3 plus reference TRBV19 and TRBJ1-3, the full variable domain is DGGITQSPKYLFRKEGQNVTLSCEQNLNHDAMYWYRQDPGQGLRLIYYSQIVNDFQKGDIAEGYSVSREKKESFPLTVTSAQKNPTAFYLCASSIAGLGNTIYFGEGSWLTVV.

The chain combines TRBV2 with TRBJ1-1, with TRBD1 matching over 8 bases. Trimming cost V 2 bases and J 5 bases; bases outside gene matches: 4. The germline gives CDR1 SNHLY, CDR2 FYNNEI. The CDR3 runs to 14 residues. CDR3 region: CASSEQGAGTEAFF. Written as DNA, the CDR3 is TGTGCCAGCAGTGAACAGGGGGCGGGTACTGAAGCTTTCTTT.

The gene calls are TRBV18 and TRBJ2-3, with 7 bases fitting TRBD2. After removal of 0 bases from V and 1 base from J, the junction contained 4 bases not matched to a gene. Looked up from germline, CDR1 is KGHSH and CDR2 is LQKENI. CDR3 length equals 16 residues. The CDR3 DNA reads as TGTGCCAGCTCACCACCGGTGGCGGGGGGCACAGATACGCAGTATTTT. It specifies CASSPPVAGGTDTQYF.

The chain carries TRBV2 and TRBJ2-3; 7 nucleotides agree with TRBD1. The CDR3 loop spans 14 amino acids. The germline V gene encodes CDR1 SNHLY and CDR2 FYNNEI. J gave up 0 bases and V 7 bases, and 4 bases lay outside the gene matches. Here the CDR3 DNA reads TGTGCCAGCACCGGGACAGCTAGCACAGATACGCAGTATTTT. Translating gives CASTGTASTDTQYF.

This chain uses TRBV4-2 with TRBJ1-6, with 9 bases matching TRBD1. Germline assignment: CDR1 LGHNA and CDR2 YNFKEQ. The ends lost 11 bases at V and 7 bases at J; junction bases unmatched: 9. This CDR3 has 14 residues. The CDR3 sequence is CAFGDRVDNSPLHF. The CDR3, as DNA: TGTGCCTTCGGGGACAGGGTGGACAATTCACCCCTCCACTTT.

The CDR3 DNA sequence: TGTGCCAGCAGTCCTGGGACTAGCGGGGCCGGGGAGCTGTTTTTT. It specifies CASSPGTSGAGELFF. This chain links TRBV6-5 with TRBJ2-2, with 13 bases identical to TRBD2. J was trimmed by 6 bases and V by 5 bases; bases with no gene match: 3. CDR3 length equals 15 residues. Per the germline V gene, CDR1 is MNHEY and CDR2 is SVGAGI.

The chain is built from TRBV29-1 and TRBJ1-5; TRBD1 matches at 7 bases. The germline CDR1 and CDR2 sequences are SQVTM and ANQGSEA. CDR3 length: 14 amino acids. V dropped 5 bases and J dropped 2; count of bases not matched to a gene: 6. The CDR3 is CSVSTGLGNQPQHF. In DNA form, the CDR3 reads TGCAGCGTTTCGACAGGGTTGGGCAATCAGCCCCAGCATTTT.

The chain is built from TRBV5-1 and TRBJ1-1; tentatively, D is TRBD1 (6 bases). The CDR3 consists of 17 residues. Trimming took off 3 bases at V and 0 bases at J, with 18 bases between the two ends. Germline V gives CDR1 SGHRS, CDR2 YFSETQ. The CDR3 sequence is CASSSPGQWNMNTEAFF. The CDR3 nucleotides read TGCGCCAGCAGCTCCCCGGGACAATGGAACATGAACACTGAAGCTTTCTTT.

The chain recombines TRBV30 with TRBJ2-5; a weak D match, TRBD1 (6 bases). The CDR3 totals 13 residues. V lost 4 bases to trimming and J lost 0 bases, with 9 bases between them. Germline lookup yields CDR1 GTSNPN and CDR2 SVGIG (reference sequence). CDR3 DNA: TGTGCCTGGACAGGGGCGTACCAAGAGACCCAGTACTTC. Its protein product is CAWTGAYQETQYF. Looking up the rest from reference TRBV30 and TRBJ2-5 gives the full variable domain: SQTIHQWPATLVQPVGSPLSLECTVEGTSNPNLYWYRQAAGRGLQLLFYSVGIGQISSEVPQNLSASRPQDRQFILSSKKLLLSDSGFYLCAWTGAYQETQYFGPGTRLLVL.

The J gene is TRBJ2-1, the V gene TRBV3-1 (or the pseudogene TRBV3-2), with a tentative D call TRBD2 (6 bases). This CDR3 region has 13 residues. Trimming shortened V by 5 bases and J by 6 bases, and 11 bases separated the two germline ends. Germline-derived CDR1 and CDR2 are LGHDT and YNNKEL (reference sequence). CDR3 sequence: CASSGGSGNEQFF. Here the CDR3 DNA reads TGTGCCAGCAGCGGAGGTAGCGGCAATGAGCAGTTCTTC.

This chain links TRBV7-8 with TRBJ2-2; D call uncertain. The length of the CDR3 is 16 residues. V lost 3 bases and J lost 3, with 14 bases in between. From germline, CDR1 is SGHVS and CDR2 FQNEAQ. CDR3 loop: CASSFGRIRDTGELFF. Written as DNA, the CDR3 is TGTGCCAGCAGCTTTGGTAGGATTCGGGACACCGGGGAGCTGTTTTTT.

The chain carries TRBV6-5 and TRBJ1-5; weak D call: TRBD1 (5 bases). Trimming pared 6 bases from V and 2 bases from J, leaving 8 bases between. Germline V gene data show CDR1 as MNHEY and CDR2 as SVGAGI. The CDR3 has 13 amino acids. CDR3 protein: CASRKTGNQPQHF. CDR3 DNA sequence: TGTGCCAGCAGGAAGACAGGCAATCAGCCCCAGCATTTT.

In its sample, this clone was seen once. The genes are TRBV6-2 or TRBV6-3 and TRBJ1-5; 7 bases are shared with TRBD1. Germline V CDR1 and CDR2: MNHEY, SVGEGT. After removal of 6 bases from V and 0 bases from J, the junction contained 8 bases not matched to a gene. This CDR3 comprises 16 residues. The CDR3 reads CASSPGTADSNQPQHF. The CDR3 nucleotides are TGTGCCAGCAGCCCTGGGACAGCAGATAGCAATCAGCCCCAGCATTTT.

The chain has TRBV5-5 and TRBJ1-1, with 7 bases identical to TRBD1. This CDR3 is built from 15 residues. Losses at the gene ends were 4 bases for V and 5 bases for J; bases not matched to a gene: 11. Germline V CDR1 and CDR2: SGHKS, YYEKEE (reference sequence). The CDR3 bases are TGTGCCAGCAGCCTCAGAGGACAGGAGTTGACTGAAGCTTTCTTT. It is translated as CASSLRGQELTEAFF.

The chain uses TRBV19 and TRBJ1-5, with D perhaps TRBD1 (6 bases). Trimming shortened V by 1 base and J by 2 bases, and 9 bases separated the two germline ends. CDR3 size: 15 residues. Germline V gene lookup returns CDR1 LNHDA and CDR2 SQIVND (reference sequence). The CDR3 here is CASSIGGGGNQPQHF. CDR3 DNA: TGTGCCAGTAGTATAGGAGGGGGGGGCAATCAGCCCCAGCATTTT. Variable domain in full (rest from reference TRBV19 and TRBJ1-5): DGGITQSPKYLFRKEGQNVTLSCEQNLNHDAMYWYRQDPGQGLRLIYYSQIVNDFQKGDIAEGYSVSREKKESFPLTVTSAQKNPTAFYLCASSIGGGGNQPQHFGDGTRLSIL.

V gene TRBV3-1 (or the pseudogene TRBV3-2) combines with J gene TRBJ2-5; D call uncertain. Per the germline V gene, CDR1 is LGHDT and CDR2 is YNNKEL (reference sequence). This CDR3 is 16 amino acids long. Trimming pared 2 bases from V and 0 bases from J, leaving 13 bases between. The CDR3 DNA reads as TGTGCCAGCAGCCAAAAAACTTTTTGGTACCAAGAGACCCAGTACTTC. This codes for CASSQKTFWYQETQYF.

The chain joins TRBV27 to TRBJ2-5; 10 bases are a match to TRBD1. Germline V gene sequence: CDR1 MNHEY, CDR2 SMNVEV (reference sequence). The CDR3 is made up of 16 amino acids. The junction had 9 bases not matched to a gene; V was cut back by 5 bases and J by 3 bases. Here the CDR3 reads CASSMIGTGDKETQYF. The CDR3 bases are TGTGCCAGCAGTATGATAGGGACAGGGGATAAAGAGACCCAGTACTTC.

This chain joins TRBV11-1 and TRBJ1-1; 10 nucleotides match TRBD1. The trim removed 6 bases at V and 9 bases at J, leaving 10 bases unmatched. Germline CDR1 reads SGHAT; CDR2 reads FQDESV (reference sequence). The CDR3 is 14 residues long. The CDR3 here is CASSFLGTGDKAFF. The CDR3 DNA sequence: TGTGCCAGCAGTTTCCTGGGGACAGGGGATAAAGCTTTCTTT.

The V and J genes are TRBV19 and TRBJ1-4, with TRBD1 matching over 8 bases. After removal of 3 bases from V and 7 bases from J, the junction contained 4 bases not matched to a gene. The CDR3 sequence is 14 residues long. The V gene's germline CDR1 is LNHDA and CDR2 SQIVND (reference sequence). The CDR3 region is CASSMTGAGEKLFF. CDR3 nucleotides: TGTGCCAGTAGTATGACAGGGGCAGGTGAAAAACTGTTTTTT.